These T cell receptor beta chains were read from a single sample in a study of cytomegalovirus exposure and HLA in healthy donors. Sequencing was performed with immunoSEQ multiplex PCR; in TCRdb, only in-frame clones are kept and a portion is missing. The table includes about 160,000 clones, approximately 81% detected once. Sequencing used PBMCs. These receptor sequences come from a young man in good health and CMV-seronegative. Each CDR3 is given with its conserved first and last residue. The D gene is left open where the match is weak. A row's size may be missing; if present it is once, few, many or a size class.

D gene	J gene	clone size	V gene	CDR3 protein	CDR3 DNA
TRBD1	TRBJ2-3	-	TRBV6-4	CASSETGGATDTQYF	TGTGCCAGCAGTGAAACAGGGGGCGCAACAGATACGCAGTATTTT
-	TRBJ2-3	-	TRBV30	CAWSVLWGGADTQYF	TGTGCCTGGAGTGTACTTTGGGGCGGGGCAGATACGCAGTATTTT
-	TRBJ1-1	-	TRBV7-8	CASSLRSLEGEAFF	TGTGCCAGCAGCTTACGCTCTCTGGAGGGTGAAGCTTTCTTT
TRBD2	TRBJ2-2	-	TRBV7-6	CASSSGTWSGGGTGELFF	TGTGCCAGCAGCTCGGGGACATGGAGCGGGGGGGGAACCGGGGAGCTGTTTTTT
-	TRBJ1-6	-	TRBV10-3	CAIRSEGQGNSPLHF	TGTGCCATCAGGTCGGAGGGCCAGGGTAACTCACCCCTCCACTTT
-	TRBJ2-1	-	TRBV4-1	CASSQVAGAGYEQFF	TGCGCCAGCAGCCAAGTTGCGGGGGCGGGCTATGAGCAGTTCTTC
-	TRBJ2-1	once	TRBV18	CASSPASRVLNEQFF	TGTGCCAGCTCACCGGCATCGCGGGTATTGAATGAGCAGTTCTTC
-	TRBJ2-1	many	TRBV16	CASSQSQGSGDNNEQFF	TGTGCCAGCAGCCAATCGCAGGGGTCAGGGGATAACAATGAGCAGTTCTTC
-	TRBJ2-7	-	TRBV5-1	CASSSGGTQVGEQYF	TGCGCCAGCAGCTCAGGGGGGACACAAGTTGGCGAGCAGTACTTC
TRBD2	TRBJ2-3	-	TRBV25-1	CASSENPLAGSTDTQYF	TGTGCCAGCAGTGAAAATCCACTAGCGGGTAGCACAGATACGCAGTATTTT
-	TRBJ2-7	-	TRBV2	CASSELARALREQYF	TGTGCCAGCAGTGAACTCGCCAGGGCCCTTCGCGAGCAGTACTTC
TRBD1	TRBJ2-1	-	TRBV27	CASSTGTGVNEQFF	TGTGCCAGCAGTACCGGGACAGGGGTGAATGAGCAGTTCTTC
-	TRBJ1-1	-	TRBV4-1	CASSQGSAGLYTEAFF	TGCGCCAGCAGCCAAGGGTCGGCAGGGTTGTACACTGAAGCTTTCTTT
TRBD1	TRBJ2-1	-	TRBV7-9	CASSIRDRYNEQFF	TGTGCCAGCAGTATCCGGGACAGGTACAATGAGCAGTTCTTC
-	TRBJ2-1	-	TRBV2	CASSEGQGRTSGISYNEQFF	TGTGCCAGCAGTGAGGGACAGGGGAGGACTAGCGGAATATCCTACAATGAGCAGTTCTTC
-	TRBJ1-6	-	TRBV30	CAWGAAFGQVNSPLHF	TGTGCCTGGGGGGCCGCATTCGGGCAGGTGAATTCACCCCTCCACTTT
TRBD1	TRBJ2-2	-	TRBV29-1	CSVGGGPAGELFF	TGCAGCGTTGGAGGGGGCCCCGCCGGGGAGCTGTTTTTT